What follows are 14 T cell receptor beta chains derived from one specimen sequenced in a study of shared clonotypes between healthy human individuals. Measured with immunoSEQ multiplex PCR; TCRdb has only the in-frame clones, and not every one. The profile covers roughly 520,000 clones, with about 96% appearing a single time and around 0.067% taken by the ten largest. The source material was naive CD4+ T cells sorted from blood. The sample's subset: CD45RA+ positively selected. All receptors come from a woman aged 30 to 39 in good health.

The chain couples TRBV9 to TRBJ2-7; perhaps TRBD1 as D (5 bases). Germline V gene data show CDR1 as SGDLS and CDR2 as YYNGEE. CDR3 size: 15 residues. Trimming removed 0 bases from V and 5 bases from J, with 15 bases in between. The CDR3 reads CASSVGVQGDNEQYF. CDR3 DNA sequence: TGTGCCAGCAGCGTAGGGGTCCAGGGTGATAACGAGCAGTACTTC.

This chain links TRBV5-1 with TRBJ2-5; TRBD1 matches 11 bases. There are 16 residues in the CDR3. J gave up 2 bases and V 4 bases, and 7 bases lay outside the gene matches. Germline CDR1 reads SGHRS; CDR2 reads YFSETQ. The CDR3 loop is CASSIPGTGGQETQYF. The CDR3 nucleotides are TGCGCCAGCAGCATCCCCGGGACAGGGGGTCAAGAGACCCAGTACTTC.

The chain links TRBV28 to TRBJ1-1; D uncertain. This CDR3 is 17 amino acids long. V lost 7 bases, J lost 0 bases, and 21 bases lay in between. Per the germline V gene, CDR1 is MDHEN and CDR2 is SYDVKM. As DNA, the CDR3 is TGTGCCAGCACTTCCGCGACTGCCGTACCTATGAACACTGAAGCTTTCTTT. This translates into CASTSATAVPMNTEAFF.

The CDR3: CASSSNRGTGELFF. Written as DNA, the CDR3 is TGTGCCAGCAGCTCAAACAGGGGCACCGGGGAGCTGTTTTTT. V usage is TRBV11-2 and J usage is TRBJ2-2, with TRBD1 matching over 7 bases. The V segment lost 4 bases and the J segment 4 bases; nucleotides outside the gene matches: 3. The germline V gene encodes CDR1 SGHAT and CDR2 FQNNGV. The length of the CDR3 is 14 residues.

The chain has TRBV29-1 and TRBJ1-1, with D uncertain. Trimming left V 4 bases short and J 3 bases short, with 3 bases between. CDR1 SQVTM and CDR2 ANQGSEA come from the germline V gene. This CDR3 region has 10 residues. CDR3 DNA: TGCAGCGTTGTGGACACTGAAGCTTTCTTT. It is translated as CSVVDTEAFF.

The rearrangement joins TRBV19 to TRBJ2-7, with 11 bases lining up with TRBD2. Germline V gives CDR1 LNHDA, CDR2 SQIVND (reference sequence). The CDR3 runs 17 residues. Trimming at V came to 5 bases and at J to 2 bases, leaving 11 bases not matched to a gene. The chain's CDR3 is CASSAAGTSGYTYEQYF. DNA for the CDR3: TGTGCCAGTAGTGCCGCCGGGACTAGCGGATATACCTACGAGCAGTACTTC.

J is TRBJ2-1 and V is TRBV6-5, with 11 nucleotides matching TRBD2. This CDR3 has 15 amino acids. V dropped 4 bases and J dropped 1; count of bases not matched to a gene: 0. Per germline, CDR1 MNHEY and CDR2 SVGAGI. The chain's CDR3 is CASSSSGRSYNEQFF. The CDR3 DNA sequence: TGTGCCAGCAGTTCTAGCGGGAGGTCCTACAATGAGCAGTTCTTC.

The chain employs TRBV9 and TRBJ2-2; D not resolved. With 0 bases removed from V and 0 bases from J, the gap between germline ends came to 9 bases. There are 16 residues in the CDR3. CDR1 is SGDLS, CDR2 YYNGEE, per germline. CDR3 protein: CASSVDGGANTGELFF. The DNA of the CDR3 is TGTGCCAGCAGCGTAGACGGCGGCGCGAACACCGGGGAGCTGTTTTTT.

The CDR3 DNA is TGTGCCAGCAGCCCCGACCAATCCTACGAGCAGTACTTC. Amino acid sequence: CASSPDQSYEQYF. The chain couples TRBV5-4 to TRBJ2-7; no firm D call. The CDR3 consists of 13 residues. Per germline, CDR1 SGHNT and CDR2 YYREEE (reference sequence). V lost 4 bases to trimming and J lost 1 base, with 9 bases between them.

This clone came up once. V usage is TRBV4-1 and J usage is TRBJ1-5; the D is unclear. V lost 1 base and J lost 9, with 16 bases in between. The CDR3 runs 15 residues. Looked up from germline, CDR1 is MGHRA and CDR2 is YSYEKL. In DNA form, the CDR3 reads TGCGCCAGCAGCCAAGGTCAGGACCCGGGATCGCCCCAGCATTTT. Translated: CASSQGQDPGSPQHF.

The chain recombines TRBV9 with TRBJ2-5; D is unclear. Germline CDR1 and CDR2: SGDLS and YYNGEE. The CDR3 is 15 amino acids. The V end was cut by 4 bases, the J end by 0 bases, with 13 bases between. In DNA, the CDR3 is TGTGCCAGCAGCCACCGATGGGATGACCAAGAGACCCAGTACTTC. It encodes CASSHRWDDQETQYF.

This clone is a singleton in its sample. J is TRBJ2-5 and V is TRBV5-6, with D possibly being TRBD1 (6 bases). The J call is uncertain, as TRBJ2-7 better fits the DNA end. The CDR3 sequence is 13 residues long. Germline loops: CDR1 SGHDT, CDR2 YYEEEE. The CDR3 is CASSWQGYYEQYF. In nucleotides, the CDR3 is TGTGCCAGCAGCTGGCAGGGGTACTACGAGCAGTACTTC.

The DNA for the CDR3 is TGTGCCAGCAGTGAAGGGGTTCGGACTGAAGCTTTCTTT. Translation: CASSEGVRTEAFF. V usage is TRBV2 and J usage is TRBJ1-1; D gene uncertain. The CDR3 has 13 residues. V was trimmed by 1 base and J by 5 bases, leaving 8 bases between them. CDR1 is SNHLY and CDR2 is FYNNEI in the germline V gene. Full variable domain (rest looked up from reference TRBV2 and TRBJ1-1): EPEVTQTPSHQVTQMGQEVILRCVPISNHLYFYWYRQILGQKVEFLVSFYNNEISEKSEIFDDQFSVERPDGSNFTLKIRSTKLEDSAMYFCASSEGVRTEAFFGQGTRLTVV.

This clone was detected once. This chain links TRBV6-5 with TRBJ1-2, with 8 bases identical to TRBD1. Per the germline V gene, CDR1 is MNHEY and CDR2 is SVGAGI. Unmatched junction bases numbered 11, after V lost 0 bases and J lost 8 bases. The CDR3 extends over 16 amino acids. The CDR3: CASSYSTTGGDGGYTF. DNA for the CDR3: TGTGCCAGCAGTTACTCGACAACAGGGGGGGACGGCGGCTACACCTTC.